The 2 T cell receptor beta chains in this list originate from one sample, sequenced in a study of control samples from healthy donors and cancer patients. The repertoire was sequenced with immunoSEQ multiplex PCR; TCRdb's copy has only in-frame clones and lacks some. This repertoire shows roughly 180,000 clones, around 93% found once; its top ten account for about 4%. Sequenced: blood. The source is a woman aged 60-70 years in good health.

V gene TRBV6-4 combines with J gene TRBJ1-3, with D possibly TRBD1 on 5 matching bases. In germline, CDR1 is MRHNA, CDR2 SNTAGT. This CDR3 is 15 amino acids long. Trimming shortened V by 8 bases and J by 3 bases, and 17 bases separated the two germline ends. As DNA, the CDR3 is TGTGCCAGCCGAAATCCAGGGAAAAATGGAAACACCATATATTTT. Translating gives CASRNPGKNGNTIYF.

A few counts support this clone. The CDR3 coding sequence is TGTGCCACCAGTTCCGGGACGCAAGCTTTCTTT. Amino acids: CATSSGTQAFF. The J gene is TRBJ1-1, the V gene TRBV24-1, with D perhaps matching TRBD1 (5 bases). CDR1 is KGHDR, CDR2 SFDVKD, per germline. Trimming stripped 6 bases from V and 9 bases from J, with 10 bases between. The CDR3 spans 11 residues.